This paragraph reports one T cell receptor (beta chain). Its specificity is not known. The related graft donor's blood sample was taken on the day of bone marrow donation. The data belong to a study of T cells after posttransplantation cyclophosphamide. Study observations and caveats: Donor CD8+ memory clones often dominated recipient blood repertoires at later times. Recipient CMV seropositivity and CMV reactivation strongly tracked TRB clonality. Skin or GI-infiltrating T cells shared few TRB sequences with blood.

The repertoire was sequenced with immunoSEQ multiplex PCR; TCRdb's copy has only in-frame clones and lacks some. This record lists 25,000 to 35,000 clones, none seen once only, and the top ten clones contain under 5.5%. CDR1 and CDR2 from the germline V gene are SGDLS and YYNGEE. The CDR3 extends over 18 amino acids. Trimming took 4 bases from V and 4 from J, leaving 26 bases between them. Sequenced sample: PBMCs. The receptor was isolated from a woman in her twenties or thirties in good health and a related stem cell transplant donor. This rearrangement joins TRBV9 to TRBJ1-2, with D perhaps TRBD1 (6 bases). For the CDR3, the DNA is TGTGCCAGCAGCCCGGCAGGAATAGGGCCGGGGGGCGGCTATGGCTACACCTTC. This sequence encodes CASSPAGIGPGGGYGYTF.